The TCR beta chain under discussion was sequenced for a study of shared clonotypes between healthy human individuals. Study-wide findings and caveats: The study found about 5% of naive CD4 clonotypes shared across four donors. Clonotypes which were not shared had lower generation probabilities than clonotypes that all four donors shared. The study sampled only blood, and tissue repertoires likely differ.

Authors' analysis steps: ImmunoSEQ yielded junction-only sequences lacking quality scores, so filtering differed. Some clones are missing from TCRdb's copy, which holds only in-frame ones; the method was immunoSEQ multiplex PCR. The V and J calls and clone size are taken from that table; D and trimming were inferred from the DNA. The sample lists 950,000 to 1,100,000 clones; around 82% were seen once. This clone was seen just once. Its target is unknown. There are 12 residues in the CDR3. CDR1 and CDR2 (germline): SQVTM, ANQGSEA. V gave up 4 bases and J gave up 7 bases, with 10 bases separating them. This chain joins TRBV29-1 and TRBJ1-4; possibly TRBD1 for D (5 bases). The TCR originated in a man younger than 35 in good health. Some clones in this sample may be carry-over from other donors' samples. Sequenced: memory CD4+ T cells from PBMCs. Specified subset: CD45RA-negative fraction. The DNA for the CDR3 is TGCAGCGTTGTGTCGACAGCTGAAAAACTGTTTTTT. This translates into CSVVSTAEKLFF.